Below are 28 T cell receptor beta chains sequenced from a single sample in a study of cytomegalovirus exposure and HLA in healthy donors. PCR used 60 Vbeta primers and 13 Jbeta primers. Generated by immunoSEQ multiplex PCR, the TCRdb table keeps only in-frame clones and is missing some. The table has 150,000 to 200,000 clones, about four fifths seen once. Material for sequencing was PBMCs. These receptors were obtained from a male donor in good health and CMV-seropositive.

This chain uses TRBV5-1 with TRBJ2-3; no clear D. The CDR3 totals 14 residues. Germline-derived CDR1 and CDR2 are SGHRS and YFSETQ. Deletions cut 0 bases from V and 0 bases from J, with 5 bases between. The CDR3 sequence is CASSLVPSTDTQYF. The DNA for the CDR3 is TGCGCCAGCAGCTTGGTCCCTAGCACAGATACGCAGTATTTT.

The chain is built from TRBV15 and TRBJ1-2, with D possibly being TRBD1 (6 bases). The CDR3 sequence is 15 residues long. Looked up from germline, CDR1 is LNHNV and CDR2 is YYDKDF (reference sequence). The V and J ends lost 3 bases and 4 bases respectively, with 15 bases between them. Here the CDR3 reads CATSSYRESGYGYTF. The CDR3 nucleotides read TGTGCCACCAGCAGTTACAGGGAAAGTGGCTATGGCTACACCTTC.

This clone was picked up a small number of times. This chain joins TRBV28 and TRBJ1-1; D perhaps matches TRBD1 (6 bases). The CDR3 totals 15 residues. V was cut by 2 bases and J by 2 bases, with 12 bases left in between. Germline V gene sequence: CDR1 MDHEN, CDR2 SYDVKM. The DNA for the CDR3 is TGTGCCAGCAGTTTAGGCGGACAGAAAAACACTGAAGCTTTCTTT. It yields the protein CASSLGGQKNTEAFF.

The rearrangement uses TRBV5-1 and TRBJ2-2, with 10 bases that match TRBD2. Germline CDR1 reads SGHRS; CDR2 reads YFSETQ. The J segment lost 6 bases and the V segment lost 1 base, leaving 6 bases of the junction unmatched. This CDR3 has 16 amino acids. CDR3 region: CASSLPSGSMAGELFF. CDR3 in DNA: TGCGCCAGCAGCTTGCCTAGCGGGAGTATGGCCGGGGAGCTGTTTTTT.

The gene calls are TRBV6-4 and TRBJ2-1; 9 positions match TRBD1. Germline CDR1 MRHNA, CDR2 SNTAGT. This CDR3 region has 15 residues. The junction had 9 bases not matched to a gene; V was cut back by 6 bases and J by 6 bases. CDR3 loop: CASSPGTGTRNEQFF. For the CDR3, the DNA is TGTGCCAGCAGCCCCGGGACAGGGACTCGCAATGAGCAGTTCTTC.

The chain joins TRBV5-8 to TRBJ1-4, with unresolved D. CDR1 SGHTS and CDR2 YDEGEE come from the germline V gene. The CDR3 extends over 14 amino acids. The germline V and J ends were trimmed by 3 bases and 3 bases, with 9 bases remaining between them. The CDR3: CASSSTIPNEKLFF. The CDR3 bases are TGTGCCAGCAGCTCAACAATCCCTAATGAAAAACTGTTTTTT.

The chain employs TRBV6-5 and TRBJ1-5; D is undetermined. The V end lost 8 bases, the J end lost 3 bases, and 11 bases lay between the germline ends. The germline CDR1 and CDR2 sequences are MNHEY and SVGAGI. This CDR3 contains 13 residues. The DNA of the CDR3 is TGTGCCAGCGGCCACAATTCCAATCAGCCCCAGCATTTT. Amino acids: CASGHNSNQPQHF.

The chain carries TRBV5-1 and TRBJ1-2, with D tentatively TRBD1 (5 bases). CDR1 and CDR2 from the germline V gene are SGHRS and YFSETQ. There are 12 residues in the CDR3. Trimming cost V 4 bases and J 8 bases, with 12 bases left between them. The CDR3 bases are TGCGCCAGCAGCCCTGGACAAGAAGGCTACACCTTC. Protein: CASSPGQEGYTF.

For the CDR3, the DNA is TGCGCCAGCAGCCAAGGACAGGGGGGTAGCACAGATACGCAGTATTTT. It specifies CASSQGQGGSTDTQYF. The chain joins TRBV4-3 to TRBJ2-3; 9 bases map to TRBD1. V lost 1 base to trimming and J lost 0 bases; unmatched junction nucleotides: 2. Germline-derived CDR1 and CDR2 are LGHNA and YSLEER. The CDR3 is made up of 16 amino acids.

The chain links TRBV28 to TRBJ2-6; D might be TRBD2 (5 bases). Trimming left V 3 bases short and J 2 bases short, with 14 bases between. Germline V gives CDR1 MDHEN, CDR2 SYDVKM. This CDR3 is built from 17 residues. CDR3 loop: CASSFLDPRAGANVLTF. For the CDR3, the DNA is TGTGCCAGCAGTTTTCTGGACCCGAGGGCTGGGGCCAACGTCCTGACTTTC.

This chain uses TRBV10-2 with TRBJ1-5; 7 nucleotides agree with TRBD1. Germline V gene sequence: CDR1 WSHSY, CDR2 SAAADI. V was pared by 5 bases and J by 3 bases, with 10 bases of the junction left unmatched. The CDR3 runs 16 residues. CDR3 bases: TGCGCCAGCAGTACCTTGGACAGGAACCTCAATCAGCCCCAGCATTTT. Residues: CASSTLDRNLNQPQHF.

This chain links TRBV9 with TRBJ1-3; the D is unclear. The CDR3 runs to 15 residues. The germline V gene has CDR1 SGDLS and CDR2 YYNGEE. With 0 bases removed from V and 0 bases from J, the gap between germline ends came to 7 bases. This CDR3 is CASSVAHSSGNTIYF. The CDR3 DNA reads as TGTGCCAGCAGCGTAGCCCACTCCTCTGGAAACACCATATATTTT.

The chain is built from TRBV19 and TRBJ1-4, with D unresolved. The CDR3 is 14 residues long. V was clipped by 8 bases and J by 0 bases, with 10 bases between them. Germline lookup yields CDR1 LNHDA and CDR2 SQIVND (reference sequence). The chain's CDR3 is CASLGVATNEKLFF. In DNA form, the CDR3 reads TGTGCCAGTCTCGGGGTTGCAACTAATGAAAAACTGTTTTTT.

The V gene is TRBV6-4, the J gene TRBJ2-3; possibly TRBD2 for D (5 bases). V lost 3 bases to trimming and J lost 4 bases, with 17 bases between them. The CDR3 runs to 16 residues. Germline V gene lookup returns CDR1 MRHNA and CDR2 SNTAGT. The CDR3 loop reads CASSEEAASGPDTQYF. CDR3 nucleotides: TGTGCCAGCAGTGAGGAGGCGGCCAGTGGACCAGATACGCAGTATTTT.

To note about this clone: Other nucleotide sequences in the sample specify the same CDR3. The chain has TRBV6-5 and TRBJ2-7; 7 bases are a match to TRBD1. V shed 4 bases, J shed 0 bases, and the junction held 3 bases outside the gene matches. CDR3 length: 14 residues. CDR1 MNHEY and CDR2 SVGAGI come from the germline V gene. CDR3 coding DNA: TGTGCCAGCAGTTCGACAGGGAGCTCCTACGAGCAGTACTTC. The encoded protein is CASSSTGSSYEQYF.

The V and J genes are TRBV6-1 and TRBJ1-2; D call uncertain. Trimming took off 6 bases at V and 0 bases at J, with 14 bases between the two ends. CDR1 and CDR2 (germline): MNHNS, SASEGT. The CDR3 runs to 15 residues. The CDR3 DNA follows: TGTGCCAGCAGCTGGCGGCCAGAAGCTAACTATGGCTACACCTTC. Residues: CASSWRPEANYGYTF.

The chain is built from TRBV28 and TRBJ1-5; possible D gene TRBD1, 5 bases. Germline values: CDR1 MDHEN, CDR2 SYDVKM. The V and J ends lost 2 bases and 3 bases respectively, with 11 bases between them. The CDR3 extends over 15 amino acids. The CDR3 protein is CASSLGGVNNQPQHF. In nucleotides, the CDR3 is TGTGCCAGCAGTTTAGGAGGGGTGAACAATCAGCCCCAGCATTTT.

The chain employs TRBV27 and TRBJ1-2, with 9 bases matching TRBD1. Germline trimming cut 6 bases from V and 6 bases from J; bases unmatched to any gene: 11. The CDR3 sequence is 15 residues long. CDR1 and CDR2 from the germline V gene are MNHEY and SMNVEV (reference sequence). This chain's CDR3 is CASRRTDRGRDGYTF. As DNA, the CDR3 is TGTGCCAGCAGACGGACGGACAGGGGACGGGATGGCTACACCTTC.

The rearrangement uses TRBV30 and TRBJ1-3; 8 positions match TRBD1. Germline values: CDR1 GTSNPN, CDR2 SVGIG (reference sequence). Trimming at V came to 3 bases and at J to 8 bases, leaving 6 bases not matched to a gene. The CDR3 is 13 residues long. CDR3 DNA: TGTGCCTGGAGGAGTCAGGGGGCAGACACCATATATTTT. Translation gives CAWRSQGADTIYF.

V and J are TRBV27 and TRBJ2-7, with D tentatively TRBD1 (6 bases). In germline, CDR1 is MNHEY, CDR2 SMNVEV (reference sequence). V dropped 5 bases and J dropped 4 bases, with 12 bases sitting between them. This CDR3 spans 13 amino acids. The CDR3 loop reads CASSRRTAYEQYF. The CDR3 DNA reads as TGTGCCAGCAGTCGGCGGACAGCGTACGAGCAGTACTTC.

The chain recombines TRBV28 with TRBJ1-2; D gene unclear. V lost 5 bases to trimming and J lost 4 bases, with 17 bases between them. This CDR3 region has 15 residues. Germline-derived CDR1 and CDR2 are MDHEN and SYDVKM. CDR3 sequence: CASSPRTVDGYGYTF. The CDR3 bases are TGTGCCAGCAGTCCACGGACTGTGGACGGCTATGGCTACACCTTC.

Written as DNA, the CDR3 is TGTGCCAGCAGCCGTAAACCTGGACTAGCGGGAGGTGGAGAGCAGTACTTC. It is translated as CASSRKPGLAGGGEQYF. This chain uses TRBV7-2 with TRBJ2-7; 14 bases are a match to TRBD2. Germline V gene lookup returns CDR1 SGHTA and CDR2 FQGNSA. The CDR3 loop spans 17 amino acids. V was clipped by 5 bases and J by 7 bases; unmatched bases: 13.

V gene TRBV30 combines with J gene TRBJ2-4, with TRBD1 matching 9 bases. V was pared by 0 bases and J by 15 bases, with 9 bases of the junction left unmatched. Per germline, CDR1 GTSNPN and CDR2 SVGIG (reference sequence). The CDR3 totals 13 residues. The CDR3 DNA follows: TGTGCCTGGAGTGTAGCCGACAGGGGGGTGATGTACTTC. Its translation: CAWSVADRGVMYF.

The gene calls are TRBV27 and TRBJ2-7; D possibly corresponds to TRBD1 (6 bases). The CDR3 is 14 residues long. Trimming pared 6 bases from V and 5 bases from J, leaving 17 bases between. The germline gives CDR1 MNHEY, CDR2 SMNVEV (reference sequence). The CDR3 protein is CASSFLPGDNEQYF. The CDR3 DNA reads as TGTGCCAGCAGCTTTTTGCCAGGGGATAACGAGCAGTACTTC.

The chain recombines TRBV7-2 with TRBJ1-2; D is perhaps TRBD1 (6 bases). CDR3 size: 15 residues. Trimming stripped 1 base from V and 7 bases from J, with 16 bases between. Germline V gene data show CDR1 as SGHTA and CDR2 as FQGNSA. In DNA form, the CDR3 reads TGTGCCAGCAGCTTAGGGGGGTTTGGGGGCCTTGGCTACACCTTC. Encoded protein: CASSLGGFGGLGYTF. Full variable domain (missing parts from reference TRBV7-2 and TRBJ1-2): GAGVSQSPSNKVTEKGKDVELRCDPISGHTALYWYRQSLGQGLEFLIYFQGNSAPDKSGLPSDRFSAERTGGSVSTLTIQRTQQEDSAVYLCASSLGGFGGLGYTFGSGTRLTVV.

The rearrangement links TRBV2 to TRBJ2-5, with TRBD1 as a possible D gene (6 bases). The CDR3 has 15 residues. Germline lookup yields CDR1 SNHLY and CDR2 FYNNEI. The V gene lost 5 bases and the J gene lost 5 bases, with 18 bases spanning the gap. The chain's CDR3 is CASSRDNSKRETQYF. The CDR3 DNA reads TGTGCCAGCAGTCGGGACAACTCGAAGCGGGAGACCCAGTACTTC.

The rearrangement joins TRBV5-1 to TRBJ1-1; D possibly corresponds to TRBD1 (5 bases). The CDR3 has 15 residues. Germline assignment: CDR1 SGHRS and CDR2 YFSETQ. V lost 4 bases to trimming and J lost 5 bases, with 18 bases between them. The CDR3 coding sequence is TGCGCCAGCAGCCCTTTGGGGGGACTTGGGACTGAAGCTTTCTTT. This gives the protein CASSPLGGLGTEAFF.

This chain connects TRBV18 to TRBJ2-1; 7 bases are shared with TRBD1. The V segment lost 2 bases and the J segment 3 bases; nucleotides outside the gene matches: 7. The CDR3 contains 16 residues. Germline-derived CDR1 and CDR2 are KGHSH and LQKENI. The CDR3: CASSPSGQHFYNEQFF. The CDR3, as DNA: TGTGCCAGCTCACCATCGGGACAGCACTTCTACAATGAGCAGTTCTTC. Full variable domain (outside the CDR3, taken from reference TRBV18 and TRBJ2-1): NAGVMQNPRHLVRRRGQEARLRCSPMKGHSHVYWYRQLPEEGLKFMVYLQKENIIDESGMPKERFSAEFPKEGPSILRIQQVVRGDSAAYFCASSPSGQHFYNEQFFGPGTRLTVL.